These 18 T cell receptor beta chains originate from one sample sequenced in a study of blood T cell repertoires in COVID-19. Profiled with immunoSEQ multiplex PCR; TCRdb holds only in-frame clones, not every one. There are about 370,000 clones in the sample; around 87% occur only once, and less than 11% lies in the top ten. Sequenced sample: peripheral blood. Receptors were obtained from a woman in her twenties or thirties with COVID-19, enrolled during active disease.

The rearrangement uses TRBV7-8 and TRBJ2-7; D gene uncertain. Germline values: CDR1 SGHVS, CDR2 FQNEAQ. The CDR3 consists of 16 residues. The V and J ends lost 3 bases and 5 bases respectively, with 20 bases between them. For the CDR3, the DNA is TGTGCCAGCAGCTTTGTTAGGCTGTCCGCTCGGGACGAGCAGTACTTC. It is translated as CASSFVRLSARDEQYF.

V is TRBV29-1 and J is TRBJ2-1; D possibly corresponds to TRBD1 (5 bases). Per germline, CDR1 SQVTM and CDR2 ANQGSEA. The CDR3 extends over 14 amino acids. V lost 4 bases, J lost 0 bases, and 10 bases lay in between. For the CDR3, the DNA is TGCAGCGTTGGGACACTGAGCTCCTACAATGAGCAGTTCTTC. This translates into CSVGTLSSYNEQFF.

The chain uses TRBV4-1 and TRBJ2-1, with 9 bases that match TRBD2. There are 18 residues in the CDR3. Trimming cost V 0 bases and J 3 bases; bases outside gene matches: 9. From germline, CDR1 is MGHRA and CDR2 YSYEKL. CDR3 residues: CASSQDVAGVSFYNEQFF. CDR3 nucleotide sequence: TGCGCCAGCAGCCAAGATGTAGCGGGAGTTTCCTTCTACAATGAGCAGTTCTTC.

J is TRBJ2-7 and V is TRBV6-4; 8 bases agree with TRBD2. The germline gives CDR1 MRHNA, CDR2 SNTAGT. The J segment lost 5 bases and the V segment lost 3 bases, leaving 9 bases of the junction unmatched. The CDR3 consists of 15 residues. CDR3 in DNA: TGTGCCAGCAGTGAATTAGCTCTAGCGGGCCACGAGCAGTACTTC. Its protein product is CASSELALAGHEQYF.

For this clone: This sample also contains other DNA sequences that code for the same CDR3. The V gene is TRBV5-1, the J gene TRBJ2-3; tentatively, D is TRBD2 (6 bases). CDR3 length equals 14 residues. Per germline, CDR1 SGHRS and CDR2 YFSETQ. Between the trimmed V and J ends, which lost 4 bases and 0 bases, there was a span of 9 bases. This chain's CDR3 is CASSLGTSTDTQYF. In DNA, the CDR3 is TGCGCCAGCAGCCTAGGGACTAGCACAGATACGCAGTATTTT.

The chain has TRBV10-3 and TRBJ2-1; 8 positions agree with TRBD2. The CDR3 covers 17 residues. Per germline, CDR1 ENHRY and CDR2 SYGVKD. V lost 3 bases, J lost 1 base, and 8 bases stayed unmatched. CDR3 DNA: TGTGCCATCAGTGAACGGGAGGGCCTAAAATCCTACAATGAGCAGTTCTTC. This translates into CAISEREGLKSYNEQFF.

DNA of the CDR3: TGTGCCAGCAGTTCCTTATTAATACCGGGACTAGCGGGGGATACGCAGTATTTT. The encoded protein is CASSSLLIPGLAGDTQYF. V and J are TRBV27 and TRBJ2-3, with 13 bases identical to TRBD2. The germline V gene has CDR1 MNHEY and CDR2 SMNVEV (reference sequence). The trim removed 4 bases at V and 6 bases at J, leaving 13 bases unmatched. The CDR3 is made up of 18 amino acids.

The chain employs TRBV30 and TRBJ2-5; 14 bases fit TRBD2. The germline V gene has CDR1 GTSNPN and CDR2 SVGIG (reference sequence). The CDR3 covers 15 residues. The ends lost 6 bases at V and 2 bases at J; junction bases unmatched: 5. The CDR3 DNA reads TGTGCCTGCCGGACTAGCGGGAGGAGGCAAGAGACCCAGTACTTC. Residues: CACRTSGRRQETQYF.

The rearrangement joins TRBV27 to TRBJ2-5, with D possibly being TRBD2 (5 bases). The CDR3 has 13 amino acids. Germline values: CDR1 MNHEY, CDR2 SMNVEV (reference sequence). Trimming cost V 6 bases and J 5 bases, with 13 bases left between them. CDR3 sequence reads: CASRAGGRETQYF. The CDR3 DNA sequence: TGTGCCAGCAGGGCGGGCGGGCGCGAGACCCAGTACTTC.

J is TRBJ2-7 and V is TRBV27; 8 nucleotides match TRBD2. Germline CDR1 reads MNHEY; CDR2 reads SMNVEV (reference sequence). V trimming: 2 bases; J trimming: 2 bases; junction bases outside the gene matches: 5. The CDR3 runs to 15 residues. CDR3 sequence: CASSLTTSVTYEQYF. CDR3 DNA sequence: TGTGCCAGCAGTTTAACGACTAGCGTAACCTACGAGCAGTACTTC.

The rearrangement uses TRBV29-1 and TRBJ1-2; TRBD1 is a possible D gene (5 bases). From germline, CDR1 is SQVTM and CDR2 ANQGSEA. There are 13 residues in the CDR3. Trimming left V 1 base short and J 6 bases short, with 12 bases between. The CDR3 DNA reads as TGCAGCGTTGAAGGACGGGGAGGGGATGGCTACACCTTC. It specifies CSVEGRGGDGYTF.

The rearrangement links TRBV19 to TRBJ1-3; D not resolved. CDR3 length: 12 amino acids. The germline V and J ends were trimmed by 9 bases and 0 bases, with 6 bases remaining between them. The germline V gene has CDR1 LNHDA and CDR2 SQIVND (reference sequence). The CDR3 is CASRSSGNTIYF. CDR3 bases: TGTGCCAGCCGGAGCTCTGGAAACACCATATATTTT.

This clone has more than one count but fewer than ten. The CDR3 region is CASSLIGDSNQPQHF. DNA for the CDR3: TGCGCCAGCAGCTTGATAGGGGATAGCAATCAGCCCCAGCATTTT. This sequence joins TRBV5-1 and TRBJ1-5, with D perhaps TRBD1 (5 bases). With 1 base removed from V and 0 bases from J, the gap between germline ends came to 8 bases. This CDR3 has 15 amino acids. From germline, CDR1 is SGHRS and CDR2 YFSETQ.

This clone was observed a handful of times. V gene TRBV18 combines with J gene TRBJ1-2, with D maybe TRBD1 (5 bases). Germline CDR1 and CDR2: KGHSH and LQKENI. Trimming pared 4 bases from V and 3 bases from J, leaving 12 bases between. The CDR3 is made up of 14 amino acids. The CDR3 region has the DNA TGTGCCAGCTCACTTGGACACATGGACTATGGCTACACCTTC. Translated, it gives CASSLGHMDYGYTF.

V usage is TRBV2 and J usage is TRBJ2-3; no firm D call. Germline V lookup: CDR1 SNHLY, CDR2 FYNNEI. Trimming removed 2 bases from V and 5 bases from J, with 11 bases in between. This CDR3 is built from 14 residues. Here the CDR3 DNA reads TGTGCCAGCAGTGAACTATTTATCAAAGATACGCAGTATTTT. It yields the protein CASSELFIKDTQYF.

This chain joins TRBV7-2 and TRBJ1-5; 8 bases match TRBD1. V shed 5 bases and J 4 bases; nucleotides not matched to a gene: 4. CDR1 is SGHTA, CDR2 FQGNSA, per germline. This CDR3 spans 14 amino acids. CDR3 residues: CASSTRGPNQPQHF. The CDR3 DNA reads TGTGCCAGCAGCACCAGGGGGCCGAATCAGCCCCAGCATTTT.

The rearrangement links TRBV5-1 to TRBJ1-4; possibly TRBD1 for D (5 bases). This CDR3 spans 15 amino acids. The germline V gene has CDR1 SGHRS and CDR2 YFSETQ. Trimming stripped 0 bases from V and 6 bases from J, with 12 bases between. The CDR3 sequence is CASSLVAGHHEKLFF. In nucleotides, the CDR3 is TGCGCCAGCAGCTTGGTAGCAGGGCATCATGAAAAACTGTTTTTT. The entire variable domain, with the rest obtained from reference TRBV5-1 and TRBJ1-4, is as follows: KAGVTQTPRYLIKTRGQQVTLSCSPISGHRSVSWYQQTPGQGLQFLFEYFSETQRNKGNFPGRFSGRQFSNSRSEMNVSTLELGDSALYLCASSLVAGHHEKLFFGSGTQLSVL.

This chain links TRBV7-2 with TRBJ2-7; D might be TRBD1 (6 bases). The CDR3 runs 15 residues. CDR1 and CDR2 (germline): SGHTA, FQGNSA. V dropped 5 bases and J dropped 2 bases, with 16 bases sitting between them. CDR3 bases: TGTGCCAGCAGCCTCGGCCGGGACATTCCCTACGAGCAGTACTTC. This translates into CASSLGRDIPYEQYF.